Presented here are 20 T cell receptor beta chains from one specimen sequenced in a study of T cell responses to AZD1222 COVID-19 vaccine. Clones were read by immunoSEQ multiplex PCR, and TCRdb kept only the in-frame ones, dropping some. This sample has roughly 58,000 clones, with roughly 85% found just once. Material: peripheral blood, obtained on day 0 of MenACWY control vaccination. The receptors come from an adult in good health.

The chain joins TRBV7-6 to TRBJ2-3, with TRBD2 identical over 10 bases. Per the germline V gene, CDR1 is SGHVS and CDR2 is FNYEAQ. The CDR3 totals 18 residues. The V segment lost 1 base and the J segment 2 bases; nucleotides outside the gene matches: 9. CDR3 bases: TGTGCCAGCAGCTTAGTCCCGATAGCGGGAGGACCCACAGATACGCAGTATTTT. It translates to CASSLVPIAGGPTDTQYF.

The chain joins TRBV29-1 to TRBJ2-5; D is possibly TRBD1 (5 bases). This CDR3 contains 17 residues. V was shortened by 0 bases and J by 2 bases, with 19 bases between the two germline ends. CDR1 and CDR2 (germline): SQVTM, ANQGSEA. The CDR3 region is CSVEDLGWTPPQETQYF. The CDR3 DNA sequence: TGCAGCGTTGAAGATCTAGGGTGGACACCGCCACAAGAGACCCAGTACTTC.

The chain couples TRBV5-6 to TRBJ1-4, with 9 bases identical to TRBD1. The CDR3 extends over 15 amino acids. Germline CDR1 and CDR2: SGHDT and YYEEEE. Trimming removed 4 bases from V and 6 bases from J; junction bases left unmatched: 7. CDR3 bases: TGTGCCAGCAGCAAAACCGGGACAGGGCATGAAAAACTGTTTTTT. Its protein is CASSKTGTGHEKLFF.

The V and J genes are TRBV5-1 and TRBJ2-5; D might be TRBD1 (5 bases). The V gene lost 4 bases and the J gene lost 4 bases, with 20 bases spanning the gap. The germline V gene has CDR1 SGHRS and CDR2 YFSETQ. This CDR3 has 16 residues. This CDR3 reads CASSPWGGQIRETQYF. CDR3 DNA sequence: TGCGCCAGCAGCCCATGGGGCGGTCAAATAAGAGAGACCCAGTACTTC. The complete variable domain, with remaining parts taken from reference TRBV5-1 and TRBJ2-5, reads KAGVTQTPRYLIKTRGQQVTLSCSPISGHRSVSWYQQTPGQGLQFLFEYFSETQRNKGNFPGRFSGRQFSNSRSEMNVSTLELGDSALYLCASSPWGGQIRETQYFGPGTRLLVL.

This rearrangement joins TRBV2 to TRBJ1-5; the match to TRBD1 covers 7 bases. The junction had 5 bases not matched to a gene; V was cut back by 6 bases and J by 3 bases. Germline CDR1 reads SNHLY; CDR2 reads FYNNEI. The CDR3 loop spans 14 amino acids. The DNA of the CDR3 is TGTGCCAGCAGCCGACAGGGCCCCAATCAGCCCCAGCATTTT. It yields the protein CASSRQGPNQPQHF.

V gene TRBV7-2 combines with J gene TRBJ2-3, with D uncertain. V was cut by 4 bases and J by 3 bases, with 11 bases left in between. The CDR3 runs to 14 residues. Germline V CDR1 and CDR2: SGHTA, FQGNSA. The CDR3 spells CASSSARVTDTQYF. DNA for the CDR3: TGTGCCAGCAGCTCCGCTCGGGTGACAGATACGCAGTATTTT.

In nucleotides, the CDR3 is TGTGCCAGCAGCTTCGGACAGGGGGCATACTATGGCTACACCTTC. Translated, it gives CASSFGQGAYYGYTF. The V call is TRBV9, the J call TRBJ1-2; 11 nucleotides align to TRBD1. Germline-derived CDR1 and CDR2 are SGDLS and YYNGEE. The CDR3 loop spans 15 amino acids. J lost 3 bases, V lost 4 bases, and 5 bases had no gene match.

The chain has TRBV5-1 and TRBJ2-1, with TRBD2 matching over 11 bases. The CDR3 is made up of 15 amino acids. V was clipped by 0 bases and J by 6 bases; unmatched bases: 2. Germline V gene lookup returns CDR1 SGHRS and CDR2 YFSETQ. The CDR3 loop is CASSLVTSGSNEQFF. CDR3 bases: TGCGCCAGCAGCTTGGTAACTAGCGGGAGCAATGAGCAGTTCTTC.

This chain connects TRBV19 to TRBJ1-1, with D perhaps TRBD1 (6 bases). Trimming stripped 5 bases from V and 0 bases from J, with 16 bases between. The length of the CDR3 is 16 residues. From germline, CDR1 is LNHDA and CDR2 SQIVND (reference sequence). Here the CDR3 reads CASSSRQETMNTEAFF. CDR3 sequence (DNA): TGTGCCAGTAGTTCCCGACAGGAAACCATGAACACTGAAGCTTTCTTT.

This chain connects TRBV28 to TRBJ1-3, with D perhaps matching TRBD1 (6 bases). Trimming took 5 bases from V and 4 from J, leaving 15 bases between them. Germline V gene lookup returns CDR1 MDHEN and CDR2 SYDVKM. This CDR3 spans 15 amino acids. The CDR3 region has the DNA TGTGCCAGCAGTGTCGGGGGGGGCGCAGGAAACACCATATATTTT. As protein: CASSVGGGAGNTIYF.

There are a few counts of this clone. The chain combines TRBV7-2 with TRBJ2-2; a possible D gene is TRBD2 (6 bases). The germline V and J ends were trimmed by 1 base and 0 bases, with 12 bases remaining between them. The CDR3 runs 17 residues. In germline, CDR1 is SGHTA, CDR2 FQGNSA. In nucleotides, the CDR3 is TGTGCCAGCAGCTTAGGGGGCGGGGTTTCGAACACCGGGGAGCTGTTTTTT. It encodes CASSLGGGVSNTGELFF.

The chain uses TRBV29-1 and TRBJ2-5, with D possibly matching TRBD1 (5 bases). The CDR3 length is 13 residues. The germline V gene encodes CDR1 SQVTM and CDR2 ANQGSEA. V lost 4 bases, J lost 1 base, and 10 bases lay in between. For the CDR3, the DNA is TGCAGCGTTGGACAGTCCTTCCAAGAGACCCAGTACTTC. This sequence encodes CSVGQSFQETQYF.

This rearrangement joins TRBV7-6 to TRBJ1-2; 7 bases agree with TRBD1. V shed 1 base and J 5 bases; nucleotides not matched to a gene: 7. Germline assignment: CDR1 SGHVS and CDR2 FNYEAQ. CDR3 length equals 15 residues. The CDR3 DNA reads TGTGCCAGCAGCTTAGAGACCTCAGGGGGTTATGGCTACACCTTC. Amino acid sequence: CASSLETSGGYGYTF.

The V and J genes are TRBV29-1 and TRBJ2-2, with D maybe TRBD2 (5 bases). V dropped 5 bases and J dropped 2 bases, with 9 bases sitting between them. The length of the CDR3 is 13 residues. CDR1 is SQVTM, CDR2 ANQGSEA, per germline. Here the CDR3 reads CSVQWTNTGELFF. The CDR3 DNA follows: TGCAGCGTTCAGTGGACTAACACCGGGGAGCTGTTTTTT.

This chain connects TRBV28 to TRBJ2-1, with 10 nucleotides matching TRBD1. CDR1 and CDR2 (germline): MDHEN, SYDVKM. The CDR3 covers 15 residues. V shed 6 bases, J shed 8 bases, and the junction held 10 bases outside the gene matches. The DNA for the CDR3 is TGTGCCAGCAGCCATAGCGACAGGGGGCGAGATGAGCAGTTCTTC. Amino acids: CASSHSDRGRDEQFF. Drawing the rest from reference TRBV28 and TRBJ2-1, the complete variable domain is DVKVTQSSRYLVKRTGEKVFLECVQDMDHENMFWYRQDPGLGLRLIYFSYDVKMKEKGDIPEGYSVSREKKERFSLILESASTNQTSMYLCASSHSDRGRDEQFFGPGTRLTVL.

This clone was seen a handful of times. The gene calls are TRBV7-9 and TRBJ2-1, with 11 nucleotides matching TRBD2. Trimming cost V 3 bases and J 6 bases; bases outside gene matches: 4. Germline V gives CDR1 SEHNR, CDR2 FQNEAQ (reference sequence). CDR3 length: 15 amino acids. The CDR3 region is CASSFVSGRGNEQFF. CDR3 DNA sequence: TGTGCCAGCAGCTTTGTTAGCGGGAGGGGCAATGAGCAGTTCTTC.

V usage is TRBV2 and J usage is TRBJ2-7; 10 bases align to TRBD1. Germline assignment: CDR1 SNHLY and CDR2 FYNNEI. V gave up 3 bases and J gave up 6 bases; unmatched junction bases: 8. This CDR3 has 15 amino acids. CDR3 region: CASSEWTGGNTEQYF. In nucleotides, the CDR3 is TGTGCCAGCAGTGAGTGGACAGGGGGAAATACCGAGCAGTACTTC.

The chain couples TRBV6-5 to TRBJ1-1; D might be TRBD1 (5 bases). The germline V gene has CDR1 MNHEY and CDR2 SVGAGI. Trimming stripped 7 bases from V and 8 bases from J, with 17 bases between. The length of the CDR3 is 13 residues. CDR3 nucleotides: TGTGCCAGCATCCCCCGGGCGACAGACGAAGCTTTCTTT. Protein: CASIPRATDEAFF.

V is TRBV10-3 and J is TRBJ2-3; perhaps D is TRBD1 or TRBD2 (6 bases each). CDR1 is ENHRY and CDR2 is SYGVKD in the germline V gene. The CDR3 is 14 residues long. Trimming took off 9 bases at V and 2 bases at J, with 15 bases between the two ends. CDR3 sequence reads: CAISVRGVTDTQYF. The CDR3 nucleotides are TGTGCCATTTCTGTTAGGGGGGTCACAGATACGCAGTATTTT.

The V and J genes are TRBV19 and TRBJ1-1; D is uncertain. V was clipped by 6 bases and J by 1 base, with 21 bases between them. The CDR3 has 17 amino acids. Germline V gives CDR1 LNHDA, CDR2 SQIVND (reference sequence). The CDR3 region has the DNA TGTGCCAGTAGCGATTGGAGCTTTGTGTCGGCGAACACTGAAGCTTTCTTT. Amino acids: CASSDWSFVSANTEAFF.